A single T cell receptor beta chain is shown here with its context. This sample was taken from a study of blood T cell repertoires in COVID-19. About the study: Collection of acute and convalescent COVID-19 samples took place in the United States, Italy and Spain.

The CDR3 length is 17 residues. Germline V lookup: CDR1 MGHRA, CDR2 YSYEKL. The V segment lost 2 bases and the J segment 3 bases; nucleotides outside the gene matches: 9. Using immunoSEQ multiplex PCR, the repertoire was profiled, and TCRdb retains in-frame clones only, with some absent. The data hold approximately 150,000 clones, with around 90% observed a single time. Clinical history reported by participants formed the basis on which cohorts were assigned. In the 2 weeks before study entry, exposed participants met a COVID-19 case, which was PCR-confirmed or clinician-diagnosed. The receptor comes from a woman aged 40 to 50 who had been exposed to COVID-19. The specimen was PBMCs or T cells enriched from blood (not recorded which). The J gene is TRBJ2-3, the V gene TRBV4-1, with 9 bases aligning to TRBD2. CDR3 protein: CASSQSTAGGLTDTQYF. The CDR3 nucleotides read TGCGCCAGCAGCCAATCAACAGCGGGAGGACTAACAGATACGCAGTATTTT.